Below, 4 T cell receptor beta chains from the same sample are listed, as sequenced in a study of blood T cell repertoires in COVID-19. The method was immunoSEQ multiplex PCR; TCRdb's version includes in-frame clones alone and lacks a portion of them. The table lists some 240,000 clones, around 80% of them singletons. Material for sequencing was peripheral blood. The receptors were sampled from a human donor in a cohort sampled during active COVID-19.

The rearrangement links TRBV7-2 to TRBJ2-1; 13 nucleotides line up with TRBD2. V was clipped by 5 bases and J by 14 bases; unmatched bases: 12. This CDR3 is 15 amino acids long. Germline V CDR1 and CDR2: SGHTA, FQGNSA. CDR3 coding DNA: TGTGCCAGCAGCGCCACTCCGGGACTAGCGGGGATTAAGTTCTTC. Protein sequence: CASSATPGLAGIKFF.

The table lists this clone with a count of one. V is TRBV7-2 and J is TRBJ1-2, with D hard to call. CDR1 and CDR2 (germline): SGHTA, FQGNSA. Trimming took off 5 bases at V and 0 bases at J, with 10 bases between the two ends. The CDR3 totals 14 residues. This CDR3 is CASSQGLTNYGYTF. For the CDR3, the DNA is TGTGCCAGCAGCCAAGGACTGACTAACTATGGCTACACCTTC.

This clone was detected only once. The chain recombines TRBV10-3 with TRBJ1-1; D ambiguous. Deletions cut 4 bases from V and 1 base from J, with 7 bases between. CDR3 size: 13 residues. Germline CDR1 reads ENHRY; CDR2 reads SYGVKD. In nucleotides, the CDR3 is TGTGCCATCAGTGGACTAAAGAACACTGAAGCTTTCTTT. As protein: CAISGLKNTEAFF.

V is TRBV11-3 and J is TRBJ2-2; D gene ambiguous. This CDR3 is built from 13 residues. V lost 2 bases, J lost 6 bases, and 7 bases lay in between. CDR1 is SGHNT and CDR2 is YENEEA in the germline V gene. In DNA form, the CDR3 reads TGTGCCAGCAGCTTACCATCGGCCGGGGAGCTGTTTTTT. It codes for CASSLPSAGELFF.